The rows below give T cell receptor beta chains drawn from one sample of a study of T cell responses to AZD1222 COVID-19 vaccine. Generated by immunoSEQ multiplex PCR, the TCRdb table keeps only in-frame clones and is missing some. The sample shows 95,000 to 100,000 clones, about 90% of them seen only once. The sample in question was peripheral blood, obtained 28 days after the second AZD1222 dose. The receptors originated from an adult who received the AZD1222 COVID-19 vaccine. The CDR3 runs from the conserved cysteine through the conserved F or W. The D gene is left open where the match is weak. Size is stated for part of the rows, as once, few or many counts, or as a class when the clone is expanded.

TRBD1,TRBJ2-7,TRBV30,-,TGTGCCTGGAGAGACAGGGATGAACTAATGAAGCAGTACTTC,CAWRDRDELMKQYF
TRBD1,TRBJ2-3,TRBV24-1,-,TGTGCCACCAGTGATACGACGTGGGGACAGGGAACAGATACGCAGTATTTT,CATSDTTWGQGTDTQYF
TRBD2,TRBJ2-7,TRBV27,few,TGTGCCAGCAGTTTAGCGGGAGGGCCTCCCGAGCAGTACTTC,CASSLAGGPPEQYF
-,TRBJ1-1,TRBV4-1,-,TGCGCCAGCAGCCAAGATTTAAGAAGGGAAGACACTGAAGCTTTCTTT,CASSQDLRREDTEAFF
TRBD1,TRBJ2-3,TRBV9,once,TGTGCCTCCCGAGACGGGACAGGGTATCCAGATACGCAGTATTTT,CASRDGTGYPDTQYF
-,TRBJ1-1,TRBV18,-,TGTGCCAGCTCAAAGTGGAACACTGAAGCTTTCTTT,CASSKWNTEAFF
-,TRBJ2-1,TRBV7-7,once,TGTGCTAGCAGCTTAGTGGTTAGCAACTCCTACAATGAGCAGTTCTTC,CASSLVVSNSYNEQFF
-,TRBJ1-3,TRBV21-1,-,TGTGCCAGCAGCCTGGGAGGGGGAACTGGAAACACCATATATTTT,CASSLGGGTGNTIYF
-,TRBJ1-1,TRBV5-1,-,TGCGCCAGCAGCTCCGCGGGAGGATGGACTGAAGCTTTCTTT,CASSSAGGWTEAFF
-,TRBJ2-5,TRBV9,-,TGTGCCAGCAGCACGGGGGACTTCACTTACCAAGAGACCCAGTACTTC,CASSTGDFTYQETQYF
TRBD1,TRBJ2-7,TRBV6-5,once,TGTGCCAGCACTGGGACAGGACAAAATTCCTACGAGCAGTACTTC,CASTGTGQNSYEQYF